This is a list of T cell receptor beta chains from one sample in a study of cytomegalovirus exposure and HLA in healthy donors. The protocol was immunoSEQ multiplex PCR, while the TCRdb copy is restricted to in-frame clones and leaves out a portion. Among about 360,000 clones, about nine tenths were seen once, and the ten largest hold roughly 0.82%. Sequenced sample: PBMCs. All receptors derive from a woman aged 18-30 years in good health and CMV-seronegative. Each CDR3 is given with its conserved first and last residue. The D gene is left open where the match is weak. Size tells how often a clone was seen (once, few, many) or the class of an expanded clone, and some rows leave it out.

v_gene	abundance	j_gene	d_gene	CDR3aa	CDR3nt
TRBV19	.	TRBJ2-3	TRBD2	CASSIGAGGRTDTQYF	TGTGCCAGTAGTATTGGGGCGGGGGGCCGGACAGATACGCAGTATTTT
TRBV10-2	.	TRBJ2-7	.	CASIDRLNSYEQYF	TGCGCCAGCATAGATCGACTGAACTCCTACGAGCAGTACTTC
TRBV25-1	.	TRBJ2-3	TRBD2	CASSRWRGATDTQYF	TGTGCCAGCAGCCGTTGGCGGGGGGCCACAGATACGCAGTATTTT
TRBV7-8	.	TRBJ2-2	TRBD1	CASSFQGASSGELFF	TGTGCCAGCAGCTTCCAGGGGGCGAGTTCTGGGGAGCTGTTTTTT
TRBV30	.	TRBJ1-6	.	CAWNRQPSSYNSPLHF	TGTGCCTGGAACAGACAGCCGAGCTCCTATAATTCACCCCTCCACTTT
TRBV2	.	TRBJ2-4	.	CASSDGQTIKNIQYF	TGTGCCAGCAGTGACGGACAGACGATTAAAAACATTCAGTACTTC
TRBV21-1	.	TRBJ2-7	.	CAPYPPYEQYF	TGTGCCCCCTACCCCCCTTACGAGCAGTACTTC
TRBV7-9	few	TRBJ1-6	.	CASSTYREGNSPLHF	TGTGCCAGCAGCACCTACAGGGAAGGAAATTCACCCCTCCACTTT
TRBV5-6	.	TRBJ2-3	.	CASSLGPSLPGSDTQYF	TGTGCCAGCAGCTTGGGCCCTAGTCTCCCGGGGTCAGATACGCAGTATTTT
TRBV10-1	.	TRBJ1-4	TRBD1	CASSRGQGNEKLFF	TGCGCCAGCAGCCGTGGACAGGGGAATGAAAAACTGTTTTTT
TRBV10-2	.	TRBJ1-1	.	CASSPPRENTEAFF	TGCGCCAGCAGCCCTCCGAGGGAGAACACTGAAGCTTTCTTT
TRBV13	.	TRBJ1-6	TRBD1	CASSAGKWTGKNSPLHF	TGTGCCAGCAGCGCTGGGAAGTGGACAGGGAAGAATTCACCCCTCCACTTT
TRBV7-9	.	TRBJ1-3	.	CASSLEGRGLHTIYF	TGTGCCAGCAGCTTAGAAGGCAGGGGTTTACACACCATATATTTT
TRBV27	.	TRBJ2-7	TRBD1	CASSSPGTDSYEQYF	TGTGCCAGCAGTTCCCCCGGGACAGATTCCTACGAGCAGTACTTC
TRBV5-1	.	TRBJ2-6	.	CASSRDSSGANVLTF	TGCGCCAGCAGCAGAGACAGCTCTGGGGCCAACGTCCTGACTTTC
TRBV5-1	.	TRBJ2-1	TRBD2	CASSYTSGGRDNEQFF	TGCGCCAGCAGCTATACTAGCGGGGGTAGGGACAATGAGCAGTTCTTC
TRBV27	.	TRBJ2-7	.	CASSRRGYEQYF	TGTGCCAGCAGCCGTAGGGGCTACGAGCAGTACTTC